The entry below gives a single T cell receptor beta chain sequence along with its context. What it binds is not known. Germline V CDR1 and CDR2: GTSNPN, SVGIG (reference sequence). This CDR3 region has 16 residues. The data were obtained in a study of T cell clusters in autoimmune cytopenias. About the research overall: A median of around 50,000 TRB reads per sample yielded a median approximately 2,500 distinct clonotypes. The study, taken as a whole, reports: Physiological T cell clusters of healthy donors were apparently absent in primary autoimmune cytopenia patients. TRB repertoire shifts in secondary cytopenia and chronic lymphocytic leukemia mostly reflected lymphoma, not autoimmunity. Compared with active autoimmune hepatitis patients, healthy donors showed approximately 3-fold more exclusive TRB clusters.

About 39,000 genome equivalents of blood DNA were amplified for TRB. TRB rearrangements were amplified by touch-down multiplex PCR with mixed TRB-A/B primers. TCRdb re-called the multiplex PCR reads and catalogs CDR3 proteins one per entry, DNA excluded. The sample holds more than 7,000 distinct CDR3 sequences. This clonotype originated in a human donor with an autoimmune cytopenia or autoimmune hepatitis (not recorded which). The gene calls are TRBV30 and TRBJ2-1; TCRdb picks TRBD2, but there is no DNA to check that call. Sequencing input: peripheral blood. The CDR3 protein is CAWSHSGTSAYNEQFF. Together with reference TRBV30 and TRBJ2-1, the CDR3 gives the full variable domain: SQTIHQWPATLVQPVGSPLSLECTVEGTSNPNLYWYRQAAGRGLQLLFYSVGIGQISSEVPQNLSASRPQDRQFILSSKKLLLSDSGFYLCAWSHSGTSAYNEQFFGPGTRLTVL.